The clone carrying this T cell receptor (beta chain) appeared a few times. The antigen is not known. The source of the sample is a study of molecular identifiers for immune sequencing clone quantification. Study overall: Within a replicate experiment, RNA obtained from either roughly 20,000 or 100,000 naive CD8 cells was divided into five aliquots, and four of those aliquots were then sequenced.

The study's findings and limits: Over 97% of effector molecules, yet under 1% of naive-cell molecules, were held by clones above 20 RNA copies.

TCRdb processed the PCR reads anew with MiXCR; each CDR3 protein has one entry. The profile shows around 460,000 distinct CDR3 sequences, around 23% of them singletons. V gave up 3 bases and J gave up 4 bases, with 17 bases separating them. Germline V gene sequence: CDR1 SGHNT, CDR2 YYREEE (reference sequence). The CDR3 runs 16 residues. The TCR originated in a human donor in good health. Some libraries in this study had Jurkat cell RNA spiked in. The chain employs TRBV5-4 and TRBJ1-3, with D possibly matching TRBD1 (5 bases). The sample consisted of naive CD8+ T cells from blood, with Jurkat cell RNA spiked in. The subset: FACS-sorted CD8+CD4-CCR7+CD45RA+ naive T cells. CDR3 in amino acids: CASSSIDGGEGNTIYF. The DNA of the CDR3 is TGTGCCAGCAGCTCAATCGACGGAGGGGAAGGAAACACCATATATTTT.